This record looks at one T cell receptor (beta chain) sequence and its context. The V gene lost 2 bases and the J gene lost 6 bases, with 17 bases spanning the gap. The germline V gene has CDR1 SGHVS and CDR2 FQNEAQ. CDR3 length equals 16 residues. The data were obtained in a study of blood T cell repertoires in COVID-19. Study overall: Collection of acute and convalescent COVID-19 samples took place in the United States, Italy and Spain. T cells, B-cell-depleted T cells, or PBMCs provided the cDNA or gDNA that served as material.

Data came from immunoSEQ multiplex PCR; TCRdb stores just in-frame clones and leaves some out. The table records 85,000 to 95,000 clones, approximately 88% of them present only once. The chain carries TRBV7-8 and TRBJ2-1, with a tentative D call TRBD1 (7 bases). This sequence was found in a man in his 60s with acute or convalescent COVID-19. Sequences were obtained from peripheral blood. This CDR3 is CASSLSRAGGINEQFF. The CDR3 nucleotides are TGTGCCAGCAGCTTATCTAGGGCAGGGGGGATCAATGAGCAGTTCTTC.